This T cell receptor beta chain comes out of a study of OX40 agonist ivuxolimab in advanced cancers. Study-wide background: Ivuxolimab was delivered to patients intravenously every 2 weeks at doses spanning 0.01 to 10 mg/kg. Prior checkpoint blockade (anti-PD-1, anti-PD-L1 or anti-CTLA-4) was permitted; approximately 40% had it. Study outcomes and limitations: Expanded clones belonging to CD8+ T cells outnumbered, on average, those of CD4+.

Germline V gene data show CDR1 as SQVTM and CDR2 as ANQGSEA. The CDR3 covers 14 residues. The junction had 4 bases not matched to a gene; V was cut back by 4 bases and J by 4 bases. On this clone: Its antigen is undetermined.

Repertoires were generated with immunoSEQ multiplex PCR, while TCRdb's copy carries only in-frame clones and drops some. The table shows about 87,000 clones, with approximately 87% occurring only once. The sequence came from an adult with an advanced solid tumor such as melanoma, head and neck, liver or kidney cancer. The V and J genes are TRBV29-1 and TRBJ2-5, with 12 bases identical to TRBD2. The sample in question was CD4+ or CD8+ T cells sorted from blood, obtained in a trial of the OX40 agonist ivuxolimab. In DNA, the CDR3 is TGCAGCGTTGCTAGCGGGGGGGCCGGAGAGACCCAGTACTTC. Protein: CSVASGGAGETQYF. The variable domain in full, completed from reference TRBV29-1 and TRBJ2-5, reads SAVISQKPSRDICQRGTSLTIQCQVDSQVTMMFWYRQQPGQSLTLIATANQGSEATYESGFVIDKFPISRPNLTFSTLTVSNMSPEDSSIYLCSVASGGAGETQYFGPGTRLLVL.